What follows are 27 T cell receptor beta chains derived from one specimen sequenced in a study of T cell responses to AZD1222 COVID-19 vaccine. Measured with immunoSEQ multiplex PCR; TCRdb has only the in-frame clones, and not every one. The sample shows some 88,000 clones, 90% of them seen only once. Specimen: peripheral blood, collected 28 days after the second AZD1222 dose. The receptors shown here come from an adult who received the AZD1222 COVID-19 vaccine.

The chain employs TRBV18 and TRBJ1-5; 9 bases agree with TRBD1. The ends lost 6 bases at V and 4 bases at J; junction bases unmatched: 13. From germline, CDR1 is KGHSH and CDR2 LQKENI. The CDR3 consists of 17 residues. CDR3 region: CASSLDRGMVGNQPQHF. The CDR3 region has the DNA TGTGCCAGCTCTCTGGACAGGGGAATGGTAGGTAATCAGCCCCAGCATTTT.

This sequence joins TRBV11-2 and TRBJ1-2; TRBD1 matches at 12 bases. The CDR3 covers 14 residues. The V gene end was trimmed by 5 bases and the J gene end by 7 bases; junction bases not matched to a gene: 5. Per germline, CDR1 SGHAT and CDR2 FQNNGV. The CDR3 spells CASSGDRGLGGYTF. The CDR3 DNA sequence: TGTGCCAGCAGCGGGGACAGGGGGCTGGGTGGCTACACCTTC.

The chain uses TRBV7-8 and TRBJ1-5, with D possibly TRBD1 on 5 matching bases. Germline V lookup: CDR1 SGHVS, CDR2 FQNEAQ. The CDR3 sequence is 17 residues long. V lost 2 bases, J lost 3 bases, and 17 bases lay in between. DNA of the CDR3: TGTGCCAGCAGCTTATTCGGCACAGGACCTTACAATCAGCCCCAGCATTTT. Encoded protein: CASSLFGTGPYNQPQHF.

This clone occurred once. The CDR3 spells CSAAGQETQYF. The CDR3 DNA follows: TGCAGTGCTGCGGGACAAGAGACCCAGTACTTC. J is TRBJ2-5 and V is TRBV20-1; tentative D call: TRBD2 (6 bases). CDR1 DFQATT and CDR2 SNEGSKA come from the germline V gene (reference sequence). The CDR3 extends over 11 amino acids. V lost 5 bases to trimming and J lost 2 bases, with 6 bases between them.

The J gene is TRBJ1-6, the V gene TRBV28; the match to TRBD1 covers 9 bases. The CDR3 consists of 15 residues. The V gene end was trimmed by 6 bases and the J gene end by 9 bases; junction bases not matched to a gene: 9. The germline V gene has CDR1 MDHEN and CDR2 SYDVKM. The CDR3 here is CASSTPGQGFSPLHF. Written as DNA, the CDR3 is TGTGCCAGCAGCACACCGGGACAGGGTTTTTCACCCCTCCACTTT.

CDR3 protein: CASSFSRTGGYEQYF. The CDR3, as DNA: TGTGCCAGCAGTTTCTCCCGGACAGGGGGCTACGAGCAGTACTTC. The rearrangement uses TRBV6-5 and TRBJ2-7; TRBD1 matches 10 bases. The CDR3 spans 15 residues. From germline, CDR1 is MNHEY and CDR2 SVGAGI. J gave up 3 bases and V 4 bases, and 6 bases lay outside the gene matches.

This clone came up once. J is TRBJ2-2 and V is TRBV6-2 or TRBV6-3; D remains ambiguous. CDR3 size: 15 residues. V dropped 6 bases and J dropped 5 bases, with 16 bases sitting between them. Germline V CDR1 and CDR2: MNHEY, SVGEGT. CDR3 DNA: TGTGCCAGCAGCATATACCGCTCGACGACCGGGGAGCTGTTTTTT. Translating gives CASSIYRSTTGELFF.

This chain connects TRBV6-4 to TRBJ2-4; no firm D call. The V and J ends lost 3 bases and 5 bases respectively, with 8 bases between them. Germline values: CDR1 MRHNA, CDR2 SNTAGT. The CDR3 has 13 residues. The CDR3 nucleotides are TGTGCCAGCAGTGATAGTGAAGAAAACATTCAGTACTTC. Protein product: CASSDSEENIQYF.

A few counts support this clone. The V gene is TRBV10-3, the J gene TRBJ1-6, with 7 bases identical to TRBD1. This CDR3 has 14 amino acids. The germline V gene encodes CDR1 ENHRY and CDR2 SYGVKD. V was clipped by 7 bases and J by 10 bases; unmatched bases: 10. The CDR3 coding sequence is TGTGCCATCACCCCAGGGGGAGATAGGTCACCCCTCCACTTT. Protein: CAITPGGDRSPLHF.

The sample holds one count of this clone. The chain uses TRBV11-2 and TRBJ2-7; no clear D. CDR3 length: 14 residues. Trimming pared 1 base from V and 6 bases from J, leaving 13 bases between. Germline CDR1 SGHAT, CDR2 FQNNGV. The CDR3 bases are TGTGCCAGCAGCTTAGCTTCGTGGGGATCCGAGCAGTACTTC. Its translation: CASSLASWGSEQYF.

The rearrangement joins TRBV3-1 (or the pseudogene TRBV3-2) to TRBJ2-1; D perhaps matches TRBD2 (7 bases). Germline loops: CDR1 LGHDT, CDR2 YNNKEL (reference sequence). CDR3 length: 18 amino acids. V was pared by 1 base and J by 0 bases, with 16 bases between. CDR3: CASSQAGDGGPSYNEQFF. For the CDR3, the DNA is TGTGCCAGCAGCCAAGCCGGGGACGGGGGGCCCTCCTACAATGAGCAGTTCTTC.

V and J are TRBV7-9 and TRBJ2-7; TRBD2 aligns across 11 bases. With 3 bases clipped from V and 6 bases from J, the junction kept 7 bases outside the gene matches. Germline CDR1 and CDR2: SEHNR and FQNEAQ (reference sequence). The CDR3 covers 15 residues. The chain's CDR3 is CASSFSGGGLGEQYF. The DNA of the CDR3 is TGTGCCAGCAGCTTTAGCGGGGGGGGCCTTGGCGAGCAGTACTTC.

The chain joins TRBV6-2 or TRBV6-3 to TRBJ2-1; 13 nucleotides agree with TRBD2. CDR1 and CDR2 (germline): MNHEY, SVGEGT. V lost 1 base and J lost 6; bases outside the gene matches: 3. CDR3 length: 16 residues. The CDR3 bases are TGTGCCAGCAGTTACTTGGGACTAGCGGGGCTCAATGAGCAGTTCTTC. It is translated as CASSYLGLAGLNEQFF.

Written as DNA, the CDR3 is TGTGCCAGCAGTTACGGACAGAGTCAAGAGACCCAGTACTTC. Its protein product is CASSYGQSQETQYF. The J gene is TRBJ2-5, the V gene TRBV6-2 or TRBV6-3, with D possibly being TRBD1 (6 bases). Germline V lookup: CDR1 MNHEY, CDR2 SVGEGT. The V end was cut by 2 bases, the J end by 2 bases, with 9 bases between. The CDR3 runs to 14 residues.

This chain joins TRBV19 and TRBJ1-6, with TRBD1 matching 7 bases. V lost 7 bases, J lost 3 bases, and 9 bases stayed unmatched. Germline CDR1 LNHDA, CDR2 SQIVND (reference sequence). The CDR3 is 16 residues long. This chain's CDR3 is CASKTPGGNYNSPLHF. The CDR3 nucleotides are TGTGCCAGTAAGACCCCAGGGGGTAACTATAATTCACCCCTCCACTTT.

The gene calls are TRBV28 and TRBJ1-5; D uncertain. The CDR3 totals 13 residues. Germline assignment: CDR1 MDHEN and CDR2 SYDVKM. The V gene lost 1 base and the J gene lost 2 bases, with 3 bases spanning the gap. The DNA of the CDR3 is TGTGCCAGCAGTTTATTGGGCAATCAGCCCCAGCATTTT. It specifies CASSLLGNQPQHF.

The rearrangement joins TRBV3-1 (or the pseudogene TRBV3-2) to TRBJ2-1; tentative D call: TRBD1 (5 bases). The V gene lost 1 base and the J gene lost 7 bases, with 11 bases spanning the gap. The germline CDR1 and CDR2 sequences are LGHDT and YNNKEL (reference sequence). The CDR3 has 14 residues. In DNA, the CDR3 is TGTGCCAGCAGCCAAGGGAACAGGTGGAATGAGCAGTTCTTC. Its protein is CASSQGNRWNEQFF.

The V call is TRBV10-3, the J call TRBJ2-1, with D unresolved. Deletions cut 3 bases from V and 12 bases from J, with 6 bases between. Germline V gene data show CDR1 as ENHRY and CDR2 as SYGVKD. The CDR3 covers 10 residues. The CDR3 sequence: CAISEGRQFF. Written as DNA, the CDR3 is TGTGCCATCAGTGAAGGAAGGCAGTTCTTC.

The chain joins TRBV3-1 (or the pseudogene TRBV3-2) to TRBJ2-1; maybe TRBD2 (6 bases). The length of the CDR3 is 17 residues. The ends were cut back, 0 bases at V and 2 bases at J, with 14 bases in the middle. Germline assignment: CDR1 LGHDT and CDR2 YNNKEL (reference sequence). The CDR3 coding sequence is TGTGCCAGCAGCCAAGATCCGGGCGGGGTTACCTACAATGAGCAGTTCTTC. This gives the protein CASSQDPGGVTYNEQFF.

In DNA form, the CDR3 reads TGTGCCAGTAAAGCAGCGGGGGGGTGGAATGAGCAGTTCTTC. This encodes CASKAAGGWNEQFF. The chain combines TRBV19 with TRBJ2-1; 10 nucleotides agree with TRBD2. The trim removed 7 bases at V and 7 bases at J, leaving 7 bases unmatched. Per the germline V gene, CDR1 is LNHDA and CDR2 is SQIVND (reference sequence). The CDR3 covers 14 residues.

The chain uses TRBV19 and TRBJ1-2; D might be TRBD1 (6 bases). Germline CDR1 reads LNHDA; CDR2 reads SQIVND (reference sequence). The CDR3 is made up of 17 amino acids. Trimming cost V 0 bases and J 4 bases, with 18 bases left between them. In nucleotides, the CDR3 is TGTGCCAGTAGTATAGATACCTGGACAGCGATGGGCTATGGCTACACCTTC. It encodes CASSIDTWTAMGYGYTF.

The V and J genes are TRBV4-3 and TRBJ2-5; the D is unclear. Germline CDR1 is LGHNA and CDR2 is YSLEER. CDR3 length: 13 residues. V gave up 0 bases and J gave up 4 bases, with 6 bases separating them. The CDR3 reads CASSQDRGETQYF. Here the CDR3 DNA reads TGCGCCAGCAGCCAAGACAGAGGAGAGACCCAGTACTTC.

The chain employs TRBV6-5 and TRBJ1-5, with D hard to call. This CDR3 is 13 amino acids long. Germline V gene data show CDR1 as MNHEY and CDR2 as SVGAGI. V lost 2 bases to trimming and J lost 5 bases, with 7 bases between them. DNA for the CDR3: TGTGCCAGCAGTTACAACAGCCATCAGCCCCAGCATTTT. Translated, it gives CASSYNSHQPQHF.

This chain connects TRBV28 to TRBJ1-1; 9 bases agree with TRBD1. Losses at the gene ends were 7 bases for V and 6 bases for J; bases not matched to a gene: 12. CDR1 and CDR2 from the germline V gene are MDHEN and SYDVKM. CDR3 length: 15 amino acids. In nucleotides, the CDR3 is TGTGCCAGCACCCGGTTCGGGACAGGGACATCTGAAGCTTTCTTT. Protein: CASTRFGTGTSEAFF.

This chain uses TRBV19 with TRBJ1-1, with D possibly being TRBD1 (6 bases). V was shortened by 0 bases and J by 0 bases, with 11 bases between the two germline ends. The germline CDR1 and CDR2 sequences are LNHDA and SQIVND (reference sequence). The CDR3 consists of 16 residues. The CDR3 loop reads CASSIDLRGLNTEAFF. Written as DNA, the CDR3 is TGTGCCAGTAGTATAGATCTAAGGGGGTTGAACACTGAAGCTTTCTTT.

This clone was found once. The rearrangement links TRBV7-8 to TRBJ1-1; 7 positions agree with TRBD1. The CDR3 has 14 amino acids. The germline CDR1 and CDR2 sequences are SGHVS and FQNEAQ. Germline trimming cut 2 bases from V and 1 base from J; bases unmatched to any gene: 1. CDR3 DNA sequence: TGTGCCAGCAGCTTAAGACAGGGGAACACTGAAGCTTTCTTT. This gives the protein CASSLRQGNTEAFF.

CDR3: CASSLDGSSGRTQHF. CDR3 coding DNA: TGTGCCAGCAGCTTAGATGGTTCATCCGGGCGGACCCAGCATTTT. The V gene is TRBV7-2, the J gene TRBJ1-5, with D unclear. Per germline, CDR1 SGHTA and CDR2 FQGNSA. The CDR3 is 15 residues long. The V and J ends lost 1 base and 11 bases respectively, with 18 bases between them.